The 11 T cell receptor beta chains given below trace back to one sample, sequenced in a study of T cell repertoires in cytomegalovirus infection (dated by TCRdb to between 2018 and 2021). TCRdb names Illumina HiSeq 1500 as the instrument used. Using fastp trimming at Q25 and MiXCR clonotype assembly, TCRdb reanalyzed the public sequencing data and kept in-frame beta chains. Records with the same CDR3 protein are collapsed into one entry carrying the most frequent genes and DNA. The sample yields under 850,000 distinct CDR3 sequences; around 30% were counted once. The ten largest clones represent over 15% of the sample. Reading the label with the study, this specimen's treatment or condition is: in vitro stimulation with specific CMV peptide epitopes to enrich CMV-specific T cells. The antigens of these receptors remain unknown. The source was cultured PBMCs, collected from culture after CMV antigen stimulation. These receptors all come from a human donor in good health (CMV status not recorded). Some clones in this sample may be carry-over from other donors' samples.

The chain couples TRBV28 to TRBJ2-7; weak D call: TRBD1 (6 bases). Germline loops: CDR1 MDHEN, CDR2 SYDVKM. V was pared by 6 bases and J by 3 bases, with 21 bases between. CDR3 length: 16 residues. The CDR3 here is CASSLPGAGADYEQYF. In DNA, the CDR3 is TGTGCCAGCAGCCTGCCCGGGGCAGGGGCTGACTACGAGCAGTACTTC.

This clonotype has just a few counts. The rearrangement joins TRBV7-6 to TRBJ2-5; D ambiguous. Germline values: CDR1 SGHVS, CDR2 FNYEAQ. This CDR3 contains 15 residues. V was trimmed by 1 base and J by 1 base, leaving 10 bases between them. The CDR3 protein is CASSLDWAAQETQYF. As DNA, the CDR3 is TGTGCCAGCAGCTTAGATTGGGCAGCCCAAGAGACCCAGTACTTC.

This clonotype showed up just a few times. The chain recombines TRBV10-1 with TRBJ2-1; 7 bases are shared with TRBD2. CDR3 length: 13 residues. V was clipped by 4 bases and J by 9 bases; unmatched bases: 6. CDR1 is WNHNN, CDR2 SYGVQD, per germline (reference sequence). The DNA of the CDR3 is TGCGCCAGCAGTGGGACTAAGCGGGGTGAGCAGTTCTTC. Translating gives CASSGTKRGEQFF.

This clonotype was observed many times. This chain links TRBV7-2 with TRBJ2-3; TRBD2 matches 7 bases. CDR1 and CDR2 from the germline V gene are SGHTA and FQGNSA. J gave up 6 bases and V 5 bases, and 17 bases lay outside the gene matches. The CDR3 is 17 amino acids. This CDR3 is CASSTPFSGWTGDTQYF. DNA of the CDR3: TGTGCCAGCAGCACACCTTTTAGCGGGTGGACGGGGGATACGCAGTATTTT.

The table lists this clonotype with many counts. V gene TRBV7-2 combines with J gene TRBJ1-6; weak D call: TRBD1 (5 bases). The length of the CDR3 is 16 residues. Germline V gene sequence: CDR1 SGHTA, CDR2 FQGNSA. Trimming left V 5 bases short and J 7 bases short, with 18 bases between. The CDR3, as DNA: TGTGCCAGCAGCCCTGCGGGGAGGGCAGGGAATTCACCCCTCCACTTT. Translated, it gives CASSPAGRAGNSPLHF.

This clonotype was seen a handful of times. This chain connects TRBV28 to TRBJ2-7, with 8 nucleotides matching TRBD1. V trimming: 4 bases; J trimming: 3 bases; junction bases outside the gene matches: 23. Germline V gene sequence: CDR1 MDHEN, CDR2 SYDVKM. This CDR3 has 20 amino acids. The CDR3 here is CASSSRSGTGYESNFYEQYF. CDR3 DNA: TGTGCCAGCAGTTCACGATCAGGGACAGGATATGAGTCCAACTTCTACGAGCAGTACTTC.

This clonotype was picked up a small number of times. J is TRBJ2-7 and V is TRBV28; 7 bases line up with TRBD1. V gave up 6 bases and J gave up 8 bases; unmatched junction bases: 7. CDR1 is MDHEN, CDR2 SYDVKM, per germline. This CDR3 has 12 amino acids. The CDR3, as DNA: TGTGCCAGCAGCGAGACAGGGCCCCAGCAGTACTTC. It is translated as CASSETGPQQYF.

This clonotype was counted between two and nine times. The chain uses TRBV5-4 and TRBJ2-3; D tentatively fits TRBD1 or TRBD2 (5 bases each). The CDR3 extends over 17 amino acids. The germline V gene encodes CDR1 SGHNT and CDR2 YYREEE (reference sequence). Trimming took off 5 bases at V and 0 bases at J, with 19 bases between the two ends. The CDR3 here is CASSYRTSRGSTDTQYF. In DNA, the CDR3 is TGTGCCAGCAGTTATCGGACGAGCCGGGGCAGCACAGATACGCAGTATTTT.

CDR3 in DNA: TGCAGCGTAGGCTGGGGGAACTACGAGCAGTACTTC. Residues: CSVGWGNYEQYF. The chain joins TRBV29-1 to TRBJ2-7; D possibly uses TRBD1 or TRBD2 (5 bases each). Germline lookup yields CDR1 SQVTM and CDR2 ANQGSEA. The CDR3 spans 12 residues. V dropped 6 bases and J dropped 3 bases, with 12 bases sitting between them.

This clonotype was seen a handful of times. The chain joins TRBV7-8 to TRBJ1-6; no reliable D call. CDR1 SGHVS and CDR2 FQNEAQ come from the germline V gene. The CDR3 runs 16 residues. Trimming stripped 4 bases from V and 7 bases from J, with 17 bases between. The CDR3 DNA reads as TGTGCCAGCAGCTGGAGAGGTCTACCCGGAAATTCACCCCTCCACTTT. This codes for CASSWRGLPGNSPLHF.

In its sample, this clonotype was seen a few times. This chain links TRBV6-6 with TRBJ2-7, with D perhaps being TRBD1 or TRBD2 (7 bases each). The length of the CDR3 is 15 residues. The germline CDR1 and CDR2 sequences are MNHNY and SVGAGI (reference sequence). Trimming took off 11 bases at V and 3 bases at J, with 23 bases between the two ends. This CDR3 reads CAALQGRATYYEQYF. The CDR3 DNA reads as TGTGCCGCGTTACAGGGGAGGGCAACTTACTACGAGCAGTACTTC.